These 18 T cell receptor beta chains were sequenced from one sample in a study of CD8+ T cells in alopecia areata. The treatment: oral pan-JAK inhibitor, 5-10 mg twice daily. cDNA serving as the sequencing template came from extracted, reverse transcribed RNA. Some clones are missing from TCRdb's copy, which holds only in-frame ones; the method was immunoSEQ multiplex PCR. The table lists around 160,000 clones, less than 70% of them singletons. Source: CD4+ T cells sorted from blood, taken at week 24, from a patient treated with tofacitinib. Receptors were obtained from a human donor with alopecia areata.

The rearrangement links TRBV28 to TRBJ2-6; D tentatively reads TRBD1 or TRBD2 (6 bases each). V lost 11 bases to trimming and J lost 2 bases, with 22 bases between them. From germline, CDR1 is MDHEN and CDR2 SYDVKM. This CDR3 contains 17 residues. Written as DNA, the CDR3 is TGTGCCTCACGAAGAGGGGGGCCCTCCGCTGGGGCCAACGTCCTGACTTTC. Amino acids: CASRRGGPSAGANVLTF.

The chain recombines TRBV6-6 with TRBJ2-3; D may be TRBD1 (6 bases). Germline V gene sequence: CDR1 MNHNY, CDR2 SVGAGI (reference sequence). The CDR3 loop spans 11 amino acids. Trimming removed 8 bases from V and 3 bases from J, with 6 bases in between. CDR3 amino acids: CASQGTDTQYF. For the CDR3, the DNA is TGTGCCAGCCAGGGGACAGATACGCAGTATTTT.

This clone has more than one count but fewer than ten. This chain joins TRBV6-6 and TRBJ1-1; D unclear. CDR3 length: 12 residues. CDR1 and CDR2 (germline): MNHNY, SVGAGI (reference sequence). Trimming removed 5 bases at V and 6 bases at J, with 10 bases between. The CDR3 sequence: CASSQREAEAFF. CDR3 in DNA: TGTGCCAGCAGTCAAAGGGAGGCTGAAGCTTTCTTT.

This clone showed up just a few times. The CDR3 loop is CASSPSGTQPQHF. Written as DNA, the CDR3 is TGTGCCAGCTCACCAAGCGGCACTCAGCCCCAGCATTTT. The chain joins TRBV18 to TRBJ1-5; D gene ambiguous. The V gene lost 2 bases and the J gene lost 6 bases, with 8 bases spanning the gap. Germline V lookup: CDR1 KGHSH, CDR2 LQKENI. This CDR3 contains 13 residues.

The genes are TRBV30 and TRBJ2-7, with D perhaps matching TRBD2 (6 bases). The CDR3 loop spans 14 amino acids. Germline CDR1 reads GTSNPN; CDR2 reads SVGIG (reference sequence). The V end was cut by 4 bases, the J end by 6 bases, with 19 bases between. The CDR3 loop is CAWTPGLGPSEQYF. The CDR3 region has the DNA TGTGCCTGGACACCGGGACTCGGTCCTTCCGAGCAGTACTTC. The full variable domain, its missing parts supplied by reference TRBV30 and TRBJ2-7, is SQTIHQWPATLVQPVGSPLSLECTVEGTSNPNLYWYRQAAGRGLQLLFYSVGIGQISSEVPQNLSASRPQDRQFILSSKKLLLSDSGFYLCAWTPGLGPSEQYFGPGTRLTVT.

V usage is TRBV6-5 and J usage is TRBJ1-5; 9 bases fit TRBD1. The length of the CDR3 is 16 residues. Germline assignment: CDR1 MNHEY and CDR2 SVGAGI. V dropped 2 bases and J dropped 0; count of bases not matched to a gene: 2. CDR3 in DNA: TGTGCCAGCAGTTACCGGGACAGGGCTAGCAATCAGCCCCAGCATTTT. Its protein is CASSYRDRASNQPQHF.

The chain joins TRBV2 to TRBJ2-5; the match to TRBD1 covers 7 bases. Germline lookup yields CDR1 SNHLY and CDR2 FYNNEI. This CDR3 spans 14 amino acids. Trimming took 7 bases from V and 3 from J; bases not matched to a gene: 8. The CDR3 DNA follows: TGTGCCAGCAAGACAGGGAGCGGTAAAGAGACCCAGTACTTC. This encodes CASKTGSGKETQYF.

The rearrangement uses TRBV29-1 and TRBJ1-2; weak D call: TRBD1 (5 bases). CDR3 length: 12 amino acids. V was trimmed by 6 bases and J by 10 bases, leaving 18 bases between them. Germline loops: CDR1 SQVTM, CDR2 ANQGSEA. The CDR3 nucleotides are TGCAGCGTCGGGGGGTTTGTTATTGACTACACCTTC. Translation: CSVGGFVIDYTF. The entire variable domain, with the rest obtained from reference TRBV29-1 and TRBJ1-2, is as follows: SAVISQKPSRDICQRGTSLTIQCQVDSQVTMMFWYRQQPGQSLTLIATANQGSEATYESGFVIDKFPISRPNLTFSTLTVSNMSPEDSSIYLCSVGGFVIDYTFGSGTRLTVV.

This clone has just a few counts. This chain links TRBV5-1 with TRBJ1-5; D is possibly TRBD1 (5 bases). The CDR3 runs to 16 residues. Trimming left V 0 bases short and J 6 bases short, with 16 bases between. Germline V gene lookup returns CDR1 SGHRS and CDR2 YFSETQ. The CDR3 nucleotides read TGCGCCAGCAGCTTGGGCCCAGTGGGCGGGGGTCAGCCCCAGCATTTT. This gives the protein CASSLGPVGGGQPQHF.

This chain links TRBV7-9 with TRBJ1-2, with 8 bases matching TRBD1. Germline trimming cut 5 bases from V and 4 bases from J; bases unmatched to any gene: 6. Germline V lookup: CDR1 SEHNR, CDR2 FQNEAQ (reference sequence). This CDR3 has 14 residues. The CDR3 nucleotides are TGTGCCAGCAGCCCGTTACAGGGGGGCTATGGCTACACCTTC. Its protein product is CASSPLQGGYGYTF.

The chain has TRBV18 and TRBJ1-1; D is unresolved. Trimming took off 2 bases at V and 3 bases at J, with 16 bases between the two ends. Germline lookup yields CDR1 KGHSH and CDR2 LQKENI. The CDR3 spans 16 residues. The CDR3 loop is CASSPLAPGSHTEAFF. CDR3 sequence (DNA): TGTGCCAGCTCACCATTGGCTCCGGGCTCGCACACTGAAGCTTTCTTT.

V usage is TRBV30 and J usage is TRBJ2-5; a weak D match, TRBD1 (5 bases). CDR1 and CDR2 from the germline V gene are GTSNPN and SVGIG (reference sequence). V dropped 0 bases and J dropped 9 bases, with 14 bases sitting between them. The length of the CDR3 is 13 residues. The CDR3 is CAWSVGLSLAQYF. The CDR3 nucleotides are TGTGCCTGGAGTGTGGGGCTTAGCTTGGCCCAGTACTTC.

This clone was detected only a few times. The genes are TRBV4-1 and TRBJ1-1; unclear D gene. The V gene's germline CDR1 is MGHRA and CDR2 YSYEKL. The length of the CDR3 is 15 residues. The germline V and J ends were trimmed by 0 bases and 0 bases, with 8 bases remaining between them. CDR3 DNA sequence: TGCGCCAGCAGCCAAGAACTACATGTGAACACTGAAGCTTTCTTT. It codes for CASSQELHVNTEAFF.

The rearrangement links TRBV27 to TRBJ2-3; D ambiguous. The germline V and J ends were trimmed by 5 bases and 1 base, with 16 bases remaining between them. The CDR3 is 16 amino acids. CDR1 is MNHEY and CDR2 is SMNVEV in the germline V gene (reference sequence). CDR3 residues: CASSRNSDPRTDTQYF. DNA of the CDR3: TGTGCCAGCAGTCGTAATAGTGACCCCCGCACAGATACGCAGTATTTT.

CDR3 DNA sequence: TGCGCCAGCAGGGACAGGGTCAGTCCGTCTTCCTATGGCTACACCTTC. Amino acid sequence: CASRDRVSPSSYGYTF. The chain uses TRBV5-1 and TRBJ1-2; 8 bases map to TRBD1. Per the germline V gene, CDR1 is SGHRS and CDR2 is YFSETQ. J lost 4 bases, V lost 5 bases, and 13 bases had no gene match. The CDR3 runs to 16 residues.

The chain combines TRBV30 with TRBJ2-7; 8 nucleotides align to TRBD2. This CDR3 has 12 residues. Trimming cost V 4 bases and J 4 bases; bases outside gene matches: 3. Germline V CDR1 and CDR2: GTSNPN, SVGIG (reference sequence). The CDR3 DNA reads TGTGCCTGGACCGGCGGGGGGTACGAGCAGTACTTC. Encoded protein: CAWTGGGYEQYF.

V is TRBV25-1 and J is TRBJ1-6; D perhaps matches TRBD1 (6 bases). Germline V gene lookup returns CDR1 MGHDK and CDR2 SYGVNS. The V end was cut by 6 bases, the J end by 8 bases, with 17 bases between. This CDR3 is 15 amino acids long. Here the CDR3 DNA reads TGTGCCAGCAGCCATATGGGGGGCATGGATTCACCCCTCCACTTT. It yields the protein CASSHMGGMDSPLHF.

CDR3 in DNA: TGTGCCACCAGCAGACAGGCAGCCTCCTACGAGCAGTACTTC. Translation: CATSRQAASYEQYF. This chain links TRBV15 with TRBJ2-7, with D unclear. Germline V gives CDR1 LNHNV, CDR2 YYDKDF (reference sequence). Deletions cut 2 bases from V and 0 bases from J, with 8 bases between. This CDR3 comprises 14 residues.